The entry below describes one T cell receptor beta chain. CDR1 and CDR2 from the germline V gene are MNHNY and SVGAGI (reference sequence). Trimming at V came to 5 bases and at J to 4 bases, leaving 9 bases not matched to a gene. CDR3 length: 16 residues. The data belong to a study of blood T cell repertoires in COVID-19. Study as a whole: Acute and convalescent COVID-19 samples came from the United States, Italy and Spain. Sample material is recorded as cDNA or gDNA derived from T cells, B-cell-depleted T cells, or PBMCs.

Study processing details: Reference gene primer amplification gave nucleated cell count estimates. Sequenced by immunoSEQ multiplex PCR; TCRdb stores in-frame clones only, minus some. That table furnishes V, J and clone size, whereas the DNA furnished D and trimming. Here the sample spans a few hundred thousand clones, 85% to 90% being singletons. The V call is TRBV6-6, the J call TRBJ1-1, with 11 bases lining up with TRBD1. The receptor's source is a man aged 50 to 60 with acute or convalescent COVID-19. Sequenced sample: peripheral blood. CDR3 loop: CASSPSGTGGGTEAFF. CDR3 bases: TGTGCCAGCAGTCCGTCCGGGACAGGGGGAGGCACTGAAGCTTTCTTT.